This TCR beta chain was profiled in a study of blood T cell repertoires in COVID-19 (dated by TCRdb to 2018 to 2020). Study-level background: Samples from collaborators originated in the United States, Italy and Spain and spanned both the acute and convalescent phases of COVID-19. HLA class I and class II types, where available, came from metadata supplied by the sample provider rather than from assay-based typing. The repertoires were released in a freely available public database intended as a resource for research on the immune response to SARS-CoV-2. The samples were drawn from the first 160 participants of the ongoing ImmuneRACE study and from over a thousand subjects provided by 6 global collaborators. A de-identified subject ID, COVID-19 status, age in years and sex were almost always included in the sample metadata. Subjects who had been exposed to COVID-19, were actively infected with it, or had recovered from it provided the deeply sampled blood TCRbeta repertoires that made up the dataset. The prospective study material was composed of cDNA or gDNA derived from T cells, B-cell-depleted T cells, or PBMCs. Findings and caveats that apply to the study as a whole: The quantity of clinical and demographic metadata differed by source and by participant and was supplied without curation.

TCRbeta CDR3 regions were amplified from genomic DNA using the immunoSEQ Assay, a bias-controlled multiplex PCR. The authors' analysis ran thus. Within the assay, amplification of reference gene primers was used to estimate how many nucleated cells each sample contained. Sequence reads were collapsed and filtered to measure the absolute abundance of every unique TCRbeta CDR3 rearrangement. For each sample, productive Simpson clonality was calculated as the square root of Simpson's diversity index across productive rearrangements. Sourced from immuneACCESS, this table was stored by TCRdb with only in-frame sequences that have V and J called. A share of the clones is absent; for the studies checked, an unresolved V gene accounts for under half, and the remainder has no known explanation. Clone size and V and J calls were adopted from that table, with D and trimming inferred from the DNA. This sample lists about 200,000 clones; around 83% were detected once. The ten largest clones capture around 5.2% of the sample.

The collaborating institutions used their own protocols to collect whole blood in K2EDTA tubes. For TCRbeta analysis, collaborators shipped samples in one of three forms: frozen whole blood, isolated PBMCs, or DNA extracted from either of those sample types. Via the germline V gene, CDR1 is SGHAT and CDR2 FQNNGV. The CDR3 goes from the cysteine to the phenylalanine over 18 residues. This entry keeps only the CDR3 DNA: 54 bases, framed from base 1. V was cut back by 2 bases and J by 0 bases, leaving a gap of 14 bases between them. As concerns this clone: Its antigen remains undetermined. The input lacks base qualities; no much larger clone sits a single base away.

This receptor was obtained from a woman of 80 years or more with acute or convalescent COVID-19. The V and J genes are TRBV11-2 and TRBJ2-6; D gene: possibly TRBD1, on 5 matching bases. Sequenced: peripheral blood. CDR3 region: CASSLNGHPVSGANVLTF. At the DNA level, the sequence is TGTGCCAGCAGCTTAAACGGACATCCAGTCTCTGGGGCCAACGTCCTGACTTTC.